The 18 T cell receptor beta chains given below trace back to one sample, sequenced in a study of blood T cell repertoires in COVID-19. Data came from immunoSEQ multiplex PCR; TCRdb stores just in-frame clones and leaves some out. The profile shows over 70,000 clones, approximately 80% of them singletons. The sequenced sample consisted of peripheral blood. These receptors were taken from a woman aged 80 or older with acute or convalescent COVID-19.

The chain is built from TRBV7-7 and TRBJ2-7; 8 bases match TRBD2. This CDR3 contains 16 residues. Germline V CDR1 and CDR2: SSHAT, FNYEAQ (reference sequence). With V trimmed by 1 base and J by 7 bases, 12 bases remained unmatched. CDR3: CASSLERTSPPGEQYF. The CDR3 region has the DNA TGTGCCAGCAGCTTAGAGCGGACTAGCCCTCCGGGGGAGCAGTACTTC. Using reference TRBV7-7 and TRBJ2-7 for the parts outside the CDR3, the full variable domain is GAGVSQSPRYKVTKRGQDVTLRCDPISSHATLYWYQQALGQGPEFLTYFNYEAQPDKSGLPSDRFSAERPEGSISTLTIQRTEQRDSAMYRCASSLERTSPPGEQYFGPGTRLTVT.

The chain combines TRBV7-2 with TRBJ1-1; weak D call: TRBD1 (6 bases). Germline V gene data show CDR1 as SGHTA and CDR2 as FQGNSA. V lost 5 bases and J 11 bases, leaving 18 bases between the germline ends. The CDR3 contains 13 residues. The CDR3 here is CASSPGWGLEAFF. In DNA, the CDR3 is TGTGCCAGCAGCCCCGGGTGGGGGCTGGAGGCTTTCTTT. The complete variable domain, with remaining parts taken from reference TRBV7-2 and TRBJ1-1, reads GAGVSQSPSNKVTEKGKDVELRCDPISGHTALYWYRQSLGQGLEFLIYFQGNSAPDKSGLPSDRFSAERTGGSVSTLTIQRTQQEDSAVYLCASSPGWGLEAFFGQGTRLTVV.

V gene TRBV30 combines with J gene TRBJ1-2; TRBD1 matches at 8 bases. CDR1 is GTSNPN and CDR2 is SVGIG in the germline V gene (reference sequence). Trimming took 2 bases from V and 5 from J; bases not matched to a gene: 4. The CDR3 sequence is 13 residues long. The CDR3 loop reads CAWSPGTGYGYTF. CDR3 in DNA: TGTGCCTGGAGTCCCGGGACAGGATATGGCTACACCTTC.

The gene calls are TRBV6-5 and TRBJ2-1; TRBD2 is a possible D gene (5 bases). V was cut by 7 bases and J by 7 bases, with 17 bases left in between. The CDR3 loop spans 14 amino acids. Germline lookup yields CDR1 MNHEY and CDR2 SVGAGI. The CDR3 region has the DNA TGTGCCAGCACATGGACTCTTATGGGTAATGAGCAGTTCTTC. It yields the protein CASTWTLMGNEQFF.

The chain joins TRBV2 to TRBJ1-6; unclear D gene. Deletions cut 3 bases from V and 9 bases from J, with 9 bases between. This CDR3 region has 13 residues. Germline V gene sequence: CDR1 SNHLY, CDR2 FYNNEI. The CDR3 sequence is CASSDGRLSPLHF. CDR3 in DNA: TGTGCCAGCAGTGATGGCAGACTTTCACCCCTCCACTTT.

CDR3 amino acids: CASSEVARGSDTQYF. CDR3 nucleotides: TGTGCCAGCAGTGAAGTTGCCAGGGGGTCAGATACGCAGTATTTT. The V gene is TRBV2, the J gene TRBJ2-3; 7 bases are shared with TRBD1. Germline trimming cut 1 base from V and 4 bases from J; bases unmatched to any gene: 5. The germline CDR1 and CDR2 sequences are SNHLY and FYNNEI. CDR3 size: 15 residues.

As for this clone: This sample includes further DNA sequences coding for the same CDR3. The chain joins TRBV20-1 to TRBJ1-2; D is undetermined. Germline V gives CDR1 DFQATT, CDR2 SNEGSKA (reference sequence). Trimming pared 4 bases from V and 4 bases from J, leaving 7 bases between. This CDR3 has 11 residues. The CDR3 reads CSAIRGYGYTF. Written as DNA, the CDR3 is TGCAGTGCTATTCGGGGCTATGGCTACACCTTC.

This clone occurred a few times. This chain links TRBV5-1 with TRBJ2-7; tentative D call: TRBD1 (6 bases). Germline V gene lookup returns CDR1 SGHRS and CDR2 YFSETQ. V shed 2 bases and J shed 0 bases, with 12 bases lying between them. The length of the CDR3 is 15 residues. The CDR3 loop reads CASSLGGKSSYEQYF. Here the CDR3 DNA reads TGCGCCAGCAGCTTAGGGGGAAAGAGCTCCTACGAGCAGTACTTC. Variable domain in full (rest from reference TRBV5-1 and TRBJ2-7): KAGVTQTPRYLIKTRGQQVTLSCSPISGHRSVSWYQQTPGQGLQFLFEYFSETQRNKGNFPGRFSGRQFSNSRSEMNVSTLELGDSALYLCASSLGGKSSYEQYFGPGTRLTVT.

This chain's CDR3 is CASSVAPGGRGQETQYF. The CDR3 DNA follows: TGTGCCAGCAGCGTAGCCCCGGGGGGCCGGGGGCAAGAGACCCAGTACTTC. The J gene is TRBJ2-5, the V gene TRBV9; possible D gene TRBD2, 7 bases. The CDR3 extends over 17 amino acids. Germline CDR1 reads SGDLS; CDR2 reads YYNGEE. The V end was cut by 0 bases, the J end by 2 bases, with 17 bases between. Looking up the rest from reference TRBV9 and TRBJ2-5 gives the full variable domain: DSGVTQTPKHLITATGQRVTLRCSPRSGDLSVYWYQQSLDQGLQFLIQYYNGEERAKGNILERFSAQQFPDLHSELNLSSLELGDSALYFCASSVAPGGRGQETQYFGPGTRLLVL.

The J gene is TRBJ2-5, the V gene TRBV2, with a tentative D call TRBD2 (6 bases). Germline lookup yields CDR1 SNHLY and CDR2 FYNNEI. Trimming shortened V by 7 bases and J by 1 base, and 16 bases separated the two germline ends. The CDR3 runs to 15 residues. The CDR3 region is CASNAGTNSQETQYF. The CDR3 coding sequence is TGTGCCAGCAACGCGGGGACCAACTCCCAAGAGACCCAGTACTTC.

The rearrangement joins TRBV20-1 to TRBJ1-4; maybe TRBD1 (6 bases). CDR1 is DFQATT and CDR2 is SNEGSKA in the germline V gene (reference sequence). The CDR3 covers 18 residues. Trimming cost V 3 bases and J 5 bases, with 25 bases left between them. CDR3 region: CSASSPGQALNGNEKLFF. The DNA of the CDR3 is TGCAGTGCTAGTTCGCCGGGACAAGCCCTCAATGGGAATGAAAAACTGTTTTTT.

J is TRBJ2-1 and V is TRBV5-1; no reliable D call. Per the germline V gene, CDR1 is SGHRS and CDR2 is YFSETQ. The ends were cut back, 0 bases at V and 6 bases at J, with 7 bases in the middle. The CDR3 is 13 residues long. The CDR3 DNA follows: TGCGCCAGCAGCTTGGTACCTAGCAATGAGCAGTTCTTC. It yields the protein CASSLVPSNEQFF.

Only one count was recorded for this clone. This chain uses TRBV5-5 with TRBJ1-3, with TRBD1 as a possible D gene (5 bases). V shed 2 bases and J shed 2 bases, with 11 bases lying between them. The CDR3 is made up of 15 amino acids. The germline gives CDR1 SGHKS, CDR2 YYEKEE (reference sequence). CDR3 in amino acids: CASSFQGWTGNTIYF. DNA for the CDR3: TGTGCCAGCAGCTTCCAGGGATGGACTGGAAACACCATATATTTT.

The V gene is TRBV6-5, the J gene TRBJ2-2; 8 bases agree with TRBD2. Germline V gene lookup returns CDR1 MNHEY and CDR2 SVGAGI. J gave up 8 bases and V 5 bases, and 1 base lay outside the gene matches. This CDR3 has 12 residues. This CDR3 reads CASSQRGGELFF. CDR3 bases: TGTGCCAGCAGTCAGCGGGGGGGGGAGCTGTTTTTT.

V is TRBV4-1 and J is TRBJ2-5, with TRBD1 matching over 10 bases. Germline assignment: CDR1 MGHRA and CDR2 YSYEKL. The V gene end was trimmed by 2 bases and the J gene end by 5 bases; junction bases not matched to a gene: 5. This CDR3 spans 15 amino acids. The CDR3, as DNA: TGCGCCAGCAGCCAACCCGGGACAGGGGTGGAGACCCAGTACTTC. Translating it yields CASSQPGTGVETQYF.

CDR3 sequence reads: CASSSLRGGNEQFF. As DNA, the CDR3 is TGTGCCAGCAGCTCCCTGCGGGGGGGCAATGAGCAGTTCTTC. V gene TRBV11-2 combines with J gene TRBJ2-1; 9 bases are shared with TRBD2. The germline V gene encodes CDR1 SGHAT and CDR2 FQNNGV. The V gene end was trimmed by 4 bases and the J gene end by 6 bases; junction bases not matched to a gene: 4. The CDR3 runs 14 residues.

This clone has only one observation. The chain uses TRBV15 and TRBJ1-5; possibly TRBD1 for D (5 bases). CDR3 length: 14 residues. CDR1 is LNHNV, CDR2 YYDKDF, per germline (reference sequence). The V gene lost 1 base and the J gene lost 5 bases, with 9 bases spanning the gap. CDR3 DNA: TGTGCCACCAGCAGAGGCGGGGGATATCAGCCCCAGCATTTT. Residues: CATSRGGGYQPQHF.

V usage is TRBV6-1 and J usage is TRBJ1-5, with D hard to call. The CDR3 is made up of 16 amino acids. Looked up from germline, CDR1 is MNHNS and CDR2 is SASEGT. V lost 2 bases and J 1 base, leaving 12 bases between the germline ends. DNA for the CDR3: TGTGCCAGCAGTGAAATGCCGGGGAGCAGCAATCAGCCCCAGCATTTT. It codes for CASSEMPGSSNQPQHF.